This T cell receptor beta chain was captured by sequencing in a study of T cells in localized non-small cell lung cancer (TCRdb year 2020). Regarding the study in general: Comparing tumors with uninvolved tumor-adjacent lungs, the study looked at the T cell repertoires of fewer than 250 patients with early-stage NSCLC. All 240 or so NSCLC patients in the cohort were treatment-naive and had localized lung tumors that were resected. Of the NSCLC patients, roughly 130 were male and 107 were female, and the mean age was approximately 66 years.

This clone came up a few times. It lacks a known antigen. Nothing much larger sits one base from this clone, and base qualities are not available. General study outcomes and caveats: Because the study design was exploratory, TCR variables were selected using unadjusted p-values without false-discovery rate correction. Uninvolved tumor-adjacent lung showed the highest T cell clonality, higher than tumor, which suggests more focused antigenic responses in the adjacent lung. Higher T cell density in blood was associated with longer overall survival, whereas higher clonality in adjacent lung was associated with shorter survival. Of the top 100 tumor clones, a median of approximately 60 were detected in paired uninvolved adjacent lung; over 25 were also among that lung's top 100. Multi-region tumor sequencing was not performed, so intratumor heterogeneity could not be excluded.

The immunoSEQ Assay was used to sequence TCR beta CDR3 regions from DNA. In the original analysis: T cell density was computed as TCR beta template counts normalized to usable DNA estimated by amplifying housekeeping genes. Richness was estimated using the preseqR package, with extrapolation to 400,000 templates for PBMC samples and to 120,000 templates for tissue samples. Clonality was taken to be one minus Pielou's evenness. Tissue-enriched TCRs were identified by differential abundance testing using productive amino-acid clonotypes, minimum total count 5 and alpha 0.1. The Jaccard Index and the Morisita Overlap Index were used to measure how much the repertoires overlapped between compartments. GLIPH clustered TCR beta CDR3s with public tetramer-defined viral CDR3s; viral motifs required at least three viral sequences plus V-gene enrichment. TCRdb re-hosts the immuneACCESS table, in-frame sequences only. Its copies lack some clones; in the studies checked, an unresolved V gene accounts for under half of them, and the cause for the rest is not known. V and J calls and clone size are given by that table; D and trimming were obtained from the DNA. The sample table lists around 2,400 clones, roughly 25% of them with a count of one. Of the sample, roughly 7.7% falls within the top ten clones.

At diagnosis, peripheral blood, uninvolved tumor-adjacent lung and tumor were collected and stored as a combination of fresh-frozen and FFPE material. CDR1 and CDR2 (MNHGY, SAAAGT) derive from the germline V gene. Measured from the cysteine to the phenylalanine, the CDR3 is 16 residues long. Kept here is only the CDR3 DNA, which spans 48 bases and is read in frame from base 1. Trimming takes 0 bases from V and 4 bases from J, and the germline ends sit 15 bases apart. This TCR came from a man aged 40-75 years with stage III lung adenocarcinoma. The sample was lung tumor tissue, taken before any cancer treatment. The chain was built from TRBV6-8 and TRBJ1-2; the D segment cannot be called with confidence. Read as DNA, the sequence is TGTGCCAGCAGTTACTCGATTAACCAGGACCCCTATGGCTACACCTTC. This is translated as CASSYSINQDPYGYTF.